A selection of T cell receptor beta chains follows, all from one sample in a study of shared clonotypes between healthy human individuals. TCRdb's table, derived via immunoSEQ multiplex PCR, lists solely in-frame clones and lacks some. The table lists 700,000 to 950,000 clones, roughly 96% of them singletons. Material: naive CD8+ T cells sorted from blood. The receptors shown here come from a man aged 25 to 40 in good health. The CDR3 runs from the conserved cysteine through the conserved F or W. The D gene is left open where the match is weak. Where a row states a size, it is once, few, many or the class of an expanded clone; other rows omit it.

TRBJ2-1,15,NA,TRBD2,TRBV7-9,TGTGCCAGCAGCTCATCGGGACTAGCGAGGGATGAGCAGTTCTTC,CASSSSGLARDEQFF
TRBJ2-3,11,NA,NA,TRBV7-9,TGTGCCAGCAGTTCTCAGGGGCATGGGTATTTT,CASSSQGHGYF
TRBJ2-7,12,NA,TRBD1,TRBV6-5,TGTGCTTCCGGACAGGACTCCTACGAGCAGTACTTC,CASGQDSYEQYF
TRBJ2-7,19,once,NA,TRBV4-1,TGCGCCAGCAGCCAAGGAGCCCCGGCAGGCGCCCTTAGCTCCTACGAGCAGTACTTC,CASSQGAPAGALSSYEQYF
TRBJ1-5,18,NA,TRBD1,TRBV15,TGTGCCACCAGCAGAGGGGCACTAGACAGGGTATACAATCAGCCCCAGCATTTT,CATSRGALDRVYNQPQHF
TRBJ2-1,16,NA,NA,TRBV4-3,TGCGCCAGCAGCCAAGATCGCGCGTCTAGCCGGAATGAGCAGTTCTTC,CASSQDRASSRNEQFF
TRBJ2-7,16,NA,NA,TRBV18,TGTGCCAGCTCACCACCTTTAGGGGGAGACTCCTACGAGCAGTACTTC,CASSPPLGGDSYEQYF
TRBJ2-7,14,NA,NA,TRBV11-2,TGTGCCAGCAGCTCCCAATGGGGTTCCTACGAGCAGTACTTC,CASSSQWGSYEQYF
TRBJ1-3,15,NA,TRBD1,TRBV5-5,TGTGCCAGCAGCGCTAATCAGGGGGTAGGAAACACCATATATTTT,CASSANQGVGNTIYF
TRBJ2-3,17,NA,TRBD1,TRBV11-1,TGTGCCAGCAGCTTAGCCCTGACAGGGGGTGACACAGATACGCAGTATTTT,CASSLALTGGDTDTQYF